The 20 T cell receptor beta chains below all came from one sample that was sequenced in a study of T cells in Graves' hyperthyroidism and ophthalmopathy. RNA transcripts served as the template for amplifying TCR beta CDR3 regions. The TCR CDR3 was amplified in a first-round RT-PCR using the HTBI primer set. TCRdb used MiXCR to reprocess the multiplex PCR reads, holding one entry per CDR3 protein. The sample carries hundreds of thousands of distinct CDR3 sequences, about 20% recorded once. The sequenced material came from blood. Receptor source: a man aged 35-49 years with Graves' ophthalmopathy.

This clonotype was found many times. This chain joins TRBV7-9 and TRBJ2-1, with a weak D call TRBD2 (6 bases). The CDR3 length is 14 residues. Germline V lookup: CDR1 SEHNR, CDR2 FQNEAQ (reference sequence). Trimming stripped 5 bases from V and 4 bases from J, with 12 bases between. The CDR3 reads CASSPTGRYNEQFF. DNA for the CDR3: TGTGCCAGCAGCCCAACGGGGAGGTACAATGAGCAGTTCTTC.

This clonotype came up many times. This rearrangement joins TRBV30 to TRBJ1-1; the D gene is possibly TRBD1 (6 bases). Germline V lookup: CDR1 GTSNPN, CDR2 SVGIG (reference sequence). This CDR3 is built from 11 residues. Trimming took off 2 bases at V and 12 bases at J, with 13 bases between the two ends. The DNA for the CDR3 is TGTGCCTGGAGTTATCAGAGGGGGACTTTCTTT. Its protein is CAWSYQRGTFF.

The sample holds many counts of this clonotype. V gene TRBV10-2 combines with J gene TRBJ1-1; weak D call: TRBD1 (5 bases). The germline V gene has CDR1 WSHSY and CDR2 SAAADI. Trimming removed 5 bases from V and 4 bases from J, with 14 bases in between. CDR3 size: 14 residues. The CDR3 is CASSRKGTGTEAFF. The CDR3 DNA follows: TGCGCCAGCAGTCGTAAAGGGACGGGCACTGAAGCTTTCTTT.

This clonotype was counted at least ten times. The rearrangement joins TRBV30 to TRBJ1-6; the D is unclear. V dropped 0 bases and J dropped 4 bases, with 10 bases sitting between them. This CDR3 region has 15 residues. CDR1 and CDR2 (germline): GTSNPN, SVGIG (reference sequence). DNA of the CDR3: TGTGCCTGGAGTGTAAGCGGCGGGTATAATTCACCCCTCCACTTT. Its protein product is CAWSVSGGYNSPLHF.

This clonotype was picked up a small number of times. The genes are TRBV5-1 and TRBJ1-4; D is uncertain. V was pared by 0 bases and J by 7 bases, with 16 bases between. The CDR3 spans 16 residues. Per the germline V gene, CDR1 is SGHRS and CDR2 is YFSETQ. The CDR3 loop is CASSLAGQVRGEKLFF. The CDR3 nucleotides are TGCGCCAGCAGCTTGGCCGGCCAAGTTCGCGGTGAAAAACTGTTTTTT.

With respect to this clonotype: Possible read error: a much larger clone is one base away. The V call is TRBV2, the J call TRBJ1-1; a weak D match, TRBD1 (5 bases). CDR1 SNHLY and CDR2 FYNNEI come from the germline V gene. This CDR3 is built from 15 residues. Trimming left V 3 bases short and J 5 bases short, with 16 bases between. Written as DNA, the CDR3 is TGTGCCAGCAGTGAGGGGGAGGCGGCCTTGACTGAAGCTTTCTTT. It yields the protein CASSEGEAALTEAFF.

This clonotype has at least ten counts. V and J are TRBV5-1 and TRBJ2-7; 8 bases agree with TRBD1. The CDR3 is 14 amino acids. Losses at the gene ends were 4 bases for V and 5 bases for J; bases not matched to a gene: 8. Germline V gives CDR1 SGHRS, CDR2 YFSETQ. The CDR3 loop is CASSRWTGSNEQYF. Here the CDR3 DNA reads TGCGCCAGCAGCCGGTGGACAGGGAGCAACGAGCAGTACTTC.

With respect to this clonotype: A clone one base away is much larger, so this may be a read error. The rearrangement links TRBV7-8 to TRBJ1-1, with TRBD1 identical over 8 bases. V lost 1 base to trimming and J lost 5 bases; unmatched junction nucleotides: 9. Germline lookup yields CDR1 SGHVS and CDR2 FQNEAQ. CDR3 length equals 16 residues. The CDR3 region is CASSLEAGGTGTEAFF. The CDR3 nucleotides read TGTGCCAGCAGCTTAGAGGCAGGGGGCACCGGGACTGAAGCTTTCTTT.

This clonotype was found many times. The chain has TRBV2 and TRBJ2-1; D may be TRBD1 (5 bases). V was pared by 4 bases and J by 3 bases, with 10 bases between. The CDR3 has 14 residues. Per the germline V gene, CDR1 is SNHLY and CDR2 is FYNNEI. The CDR3, as DNA: TGTGCCAGCAGTGGCAGGGCTGTCTACAATGAGCAGTTCTTC. Its protein is CASSGRAVYNEQFF.

The chain couples TRBV28 to TRBJ2-1, with 9 bases lining up with TRBD1. Germline values: CDR1 MDHEN, CDR2 SYDVKM. The length of the CDR3 is 12 residues. J lost 11 bases, V lost 4 bases, and 3 bases had no gene match. The CDR3 nucleotides are TGTGCCAGCAGTTCCGGACAGGGGAAGCAGTTCTTC. The encoded protein is CASSSGQGKQFF. Looking up the rest from reference TRBV28 and TRBJ2-1 gives the full variable domain: DVKVTQSSRYLVKRTGEKVFLECVQDMDHENMFWYRQDPGLGLRLIYFSYDVKMKEKGDIPEGYSVSREKKERFSLILESASTNQTSMYLCASSSGQGKQFFGPGTRLTVL.

The CDR3 sequence is CASSQESWTASYGYTF. In DNA, the CDR3 is TGTGCCAGCAGCCAAGAAAGCTGGACAGCATCTTATGGCTACACCTTC. The chain couples TRBV4-2 to TRBJ1-2, with TRBD1 as a possible D gene (6 bases). Germline assignment: CDR1 LGHNA and CDR2 YNFKEQ. Trimming removed 0 bases at V and 5 bases at J, with 16 bases between. The CDR3 has 16 amino acids.

This clonotype was seen a handful of times. The rearrangement uses TRBV9 and TRBJ1-5; D gene uncertain. The CDR3 contains 14 residues. Germline V gene data show CDR1 as SGDLS and CDR2 as YYNGEE. Trimming pared 2 bases from V and 3 bases from J, leaving 9 bases between. CDR3 protein: CASSVGSINQPQHF. For the CDR3, the DNA is TGTGCCAGCAGCGTTGGAAGCATCAATCAGCCCCAGCATTTT. Complete variable domain (other parts from reference TRBV9 and TRBJ1-5): DSGVTQTPKHLITATGQRVTLRCSPRSGDLSVYWYQQSLDQGLQFLIQYYNGEERAKGNILERFSAQQFPDLHSELNLSSLELGDSALYFCASSVGSINQPQHFGDGTRLSIL.

The sample holds many counts of this clonotype. This sequence joins TRBV3-1 and TRBJ2-3; D call uncertain. The CDR3 is 16 residues long. V shed 0 bases and J shed 4 bases, with 14 bases lying between them. Looked up from germline, CDR1 is LGHDT and CDR2 is YNNKEL (reference sequence). CDR3 protein: CASSQDLYELPDTQYF. The DNA of the CDR3 is TGTGCCAGCAGCCAAGATCTTTATGAATTACCAGATACGCAGTATTTT.

This clonotype showed up many times. The genes are TRBV28 and TRBJ2-7; D not certain. The CDR3 sequence is 14 residues long. V shed 3 bases and J shed 0 bases, with 9 bases lying between them. Per germline, CDR1 MDHEN and CDR2 SYDVKM. The CDR3 loop is CASSFRVSSYEQYF. In nucleotides, the CDR3 is TGTGCCAGCAGTTTCCGGGTTAGCTCCTACGAGCAGTACTTC.

This clonotype has ten or more counts. The V call is TRBV3-1, the J call TRBJ1-1; tentatively, D is TRBD1 (5 bases). The length of the CDR3 is 14 residues. From germline, CDR1 is LGHDT and CDR2 YNNKEL (reference sequence). V gave up 4 bases and J gave up 3 bases, with 12 bases separating them. This CDR3 reads CASSPGTFYTEAFF. CDR3 sequence (DNA): TGTGCCAGCAGCCCCGGGACCTTCTACACTGAAGCTTTCTTT.

This clonotype was detected many times. The chain uses TRBV20-1 and TRBJ2-1; perhaps TRBD2 as D (5 bases). The V end was cut by 2 bases, the J end by 0 bases, with 17 bases between. The CDR3 totals 17 residues. Germline CDR1 reads DFQATT; CDR2 reads SNEGSKA (reference sequence). The CDR3 here is CSARKAAIQSSYNEQFF. The CDR3 DNA sequence: TGCAGTGCTAGAAAAGCGGCCATCCAGAGCTCCTACAATGAGCAGTTCTTC.

The J gene is TRBJ2-5, the V gene TRBV5-1; D gene unclear. This CDR3 spans 15 amino acids. Trimming left V 4 bases short and J 1 base short, with 14 bases between. In germline, CDR1 is SGHRS, CDR2 YFSETQ. CDR3 nucleotide sequence: TGCGCCAGCAGCGAACTCGAGCCTACCCAAGAGACCCAGTACTTC. Protein: CASSELEPTQETQYF.

The chain has TRBV18 and TRBJ2-1; tentative D call: TRBD1 (6 bases). CDR1 is KGHSH, CDR2 LQKENI, per germline. V was shortened by 5 bases and J by 7 bases, with 12 bases between the two germline ends. The CDR3 spans 13 residues. CDR3 region: CASSSGQRNEQFF. Here the CDR3 DNA reads TGTGCCAGCTCATCGGGACAAAGGAATGAGCAGTTCTTC.

The gene calls are TRBV5-1 and TRBJ1-5; 8 nucleotides line up with TRBD1. The CDR3 length is 18 residues. Germline V lookup: CDR1 SGHRS, CDR2 YFSETQ. Unmatched junction bases numbered 13, after V lost 0 bases and J lost 5 bases. CDR3 in amino acids: CASSLGGTGSSVDQPQHF. The CDR3 coding sequence is TGCGCCAGCAGCTTGGGAGGGACAGGTTCCAGTGTGGATCAGCCCCAGCATTTT. Drawing the rest from reference TRBV5-1 and TRBJ1-5, the complete variable domain is KAGVTQTPRYLIKTRGQQVTLSCSPISGHRSVSWYQQTPGQGLQFLFEYFSETQRNKGNFPGRFSGRQFSNSRSEMNVSTLELGDSALYLCASSLGGTGSSVDQPQHFGDGTRLSIL.

This chain connects TRBV18 to TRBJ2-1; 8 bases agree with TRBD2. The CDR3 covers 16 residues. With 0 bases clipped from V and 6 bases from J, the junction kept 7 bases outside the gene matches. Germline loops: CDR1 KGHSH, CDR2 LQKENI. The CDR3 DNA sequence: TGTGCCAGCTCACCACCCGGTCCGCTAGCGGGCAATGAGCAGTTCTTC. Translation gives CASSPPGPLAGNEQFF.